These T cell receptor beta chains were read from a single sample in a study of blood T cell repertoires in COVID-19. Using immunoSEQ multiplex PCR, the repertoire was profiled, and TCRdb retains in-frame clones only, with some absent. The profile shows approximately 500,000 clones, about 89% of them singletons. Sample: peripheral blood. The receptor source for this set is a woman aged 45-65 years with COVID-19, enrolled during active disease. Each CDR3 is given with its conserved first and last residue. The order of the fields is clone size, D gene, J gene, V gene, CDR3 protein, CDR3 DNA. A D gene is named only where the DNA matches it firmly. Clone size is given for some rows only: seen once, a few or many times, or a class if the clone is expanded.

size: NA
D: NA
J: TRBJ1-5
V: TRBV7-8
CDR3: CASSSPAGQPQHF
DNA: TGTGCCAGCAGCTCCCCGGCGGGTCAGCCCCAGCATTTT

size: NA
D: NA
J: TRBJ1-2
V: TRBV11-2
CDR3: CASSWGPSWGGNYGYTF
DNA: TGTGCCAGCAGCTGGGGGCCTTCCTGGGGTGGCAACTATGGCTACACCTTC

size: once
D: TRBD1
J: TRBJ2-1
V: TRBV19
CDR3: CASRWTGSNEQFF
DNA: TGTGCCAGTAGGTGGACAGGGTCCAATGAGCAGTTCTTC

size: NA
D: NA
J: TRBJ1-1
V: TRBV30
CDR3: CAWRPDPQGNTEAFF
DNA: TGTGCCTGGAGGCCCGACCCGCAGGGGAACACTGAAGCTTTCTTT

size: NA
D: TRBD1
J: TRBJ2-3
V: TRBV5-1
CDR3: CASSLKGTGDTDTQYF
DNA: TGCGCCAGCAGCTTAAAAGGGACAGGGGACACAGATACGCAGTATTTT

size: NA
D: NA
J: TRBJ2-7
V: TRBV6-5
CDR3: CASRFGTDSSYEQYF
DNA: TGTGCCAGCAGATTTGGGACGGACAGCTCCTACGAGCAGTACTTC

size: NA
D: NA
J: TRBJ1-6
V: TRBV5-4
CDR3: CASSPWRGTNSPLHF
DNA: TGTGCCAGCAGCCCCTGGAGGGGTACGAATTCACCCCTCCACTTT

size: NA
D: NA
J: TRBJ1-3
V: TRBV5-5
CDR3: CASSQDGGSAYSGNTIYF
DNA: TGTGCCAGCAGCCAAGATGGGGGCAGCGCCTACTCTGGAAACACCATATATTTT

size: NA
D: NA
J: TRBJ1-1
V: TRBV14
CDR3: CASSQVYPRTEAFF
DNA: TGTGCCAGCAGCCAAGTATATCCCCGCACTGAAGCTTTCTTT

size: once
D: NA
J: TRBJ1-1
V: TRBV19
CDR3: CASSNQAGGTEAFF
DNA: TGTGCCAGTAGTAACCAGGCCGGGGGCACTGAAGCTTTCTTT

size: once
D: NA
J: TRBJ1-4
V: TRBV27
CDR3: CASTPRATNEKLFF
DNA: TGTGCCAGCACCCCTCGTGCAACTAATGAAAAACTGTTTTTT

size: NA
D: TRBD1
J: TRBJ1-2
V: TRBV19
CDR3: CASSTGTGRGYTF
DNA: TGTGCCAGTAGTACCGGGACAGGGCGAGGCTACACCTTC

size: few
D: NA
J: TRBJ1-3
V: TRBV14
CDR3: CASSSNGDTIYF
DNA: TGTGCCAGCAGTTCCAATGGAGACACCATATATTTT

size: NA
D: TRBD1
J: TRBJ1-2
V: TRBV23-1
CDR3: CASSQSIGQGALGYTF
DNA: TGCGCCAGCAGTCAATCGATAGGACAGGGAGCCCTGGGCTACACCTTC

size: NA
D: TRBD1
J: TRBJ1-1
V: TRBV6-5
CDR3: CATNSGGNEAFF
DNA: TGTGCCACCAACTCAGGGGGGAATGAAGCTTTCTTT

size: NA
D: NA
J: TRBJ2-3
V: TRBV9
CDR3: CASSPFRSGRGTDTQYF
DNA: TGTGCCAGCAGTCCTTTTCGATCCGGGCGGGGCACAGATACGCAGTATTTT

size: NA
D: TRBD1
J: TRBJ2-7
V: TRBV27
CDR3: CASSPGTGDYEQYF
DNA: TGTGCCAGCAGTCCCGGGACAGGGGACTACGAGCAGTACTTC

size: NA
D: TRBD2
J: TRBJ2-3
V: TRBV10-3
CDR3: CATLERGVTDTQYF
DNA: TGTGCCACTCTCGAGCGGGGAGTCACAGATACGCAGTATTTT

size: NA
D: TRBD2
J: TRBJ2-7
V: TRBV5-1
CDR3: CASTRGGSYEQYF
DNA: TGCGCCAGCACCCGGGGGGGCTCCTACGAGCAGTACTTC

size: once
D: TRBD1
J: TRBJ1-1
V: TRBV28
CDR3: CASSFHQGGKTEAFF
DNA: TGTGCCAGCAGTTTTCATCAGGGGGGCAAAACTGAAGCTTTCTTT

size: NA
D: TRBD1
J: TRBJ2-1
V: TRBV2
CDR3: CASSQGANEQFF
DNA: TGTGCCAGCAGTCAGGGGGCTAATGAGCAGTTCTTC

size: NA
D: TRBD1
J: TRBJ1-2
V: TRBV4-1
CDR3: CASRKQGNYGYTF
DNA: TGCGCCAGCCGCAAACAGGGGAACTATGGCTACACCTTC